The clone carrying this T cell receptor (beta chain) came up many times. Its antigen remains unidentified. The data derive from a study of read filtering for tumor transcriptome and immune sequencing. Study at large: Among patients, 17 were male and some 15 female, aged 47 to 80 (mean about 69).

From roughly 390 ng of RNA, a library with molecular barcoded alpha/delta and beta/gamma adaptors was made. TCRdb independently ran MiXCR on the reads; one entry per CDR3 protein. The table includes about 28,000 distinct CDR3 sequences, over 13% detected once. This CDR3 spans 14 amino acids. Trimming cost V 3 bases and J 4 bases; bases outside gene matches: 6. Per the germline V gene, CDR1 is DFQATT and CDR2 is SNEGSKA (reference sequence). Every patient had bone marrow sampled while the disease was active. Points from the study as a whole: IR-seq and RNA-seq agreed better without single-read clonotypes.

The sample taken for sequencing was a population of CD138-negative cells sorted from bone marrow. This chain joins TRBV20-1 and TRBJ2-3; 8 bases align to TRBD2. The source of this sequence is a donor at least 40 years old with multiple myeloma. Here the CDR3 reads CSASPGGEADTQYF. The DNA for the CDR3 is TGCAGTGCTAGCCCGGGAGGGGAGGCAGATACGCAGTATTTT.